Listed below are T cell receptor beta chains from one sample, sequenced in a study of shared clonotypes between healthy human individuals. Assay used: immunoSEQ multiplex PCR; TCRdb lists only in-frame clones, some missing. The sample gives millions of clones, about 92% of which show up once; under 2% is in the top ten. The sample consisted of naive CD8+ T cells from PBMCs. The receptor source for this set is a man younger than 35 in good health. Some clones in this sample may be carry-over from other donors' samples. Both conserved end residues are part of each CDR3. The order of the fields is V gene, clone size, CDR3 length, D gene, J gene, CDR3 protein, CDR3 DNA. A D gene is named only where the DNA matches it firmly. Expanded clones get a size class; other rows say once, few or many, or leave the size out.

v_gene: TRBV11-1
abundance: NA
len: 17
d_gene: NA
j_gene: TRBJ2-7
CDR3aa: CARELGDQRASNYEQYF
CDR3nt: TGTGCCAGGGAGTTGGGAGACCAGCGGGCCTCCAACTACGAGCAGTACTTC

v_gene: TRBV6-1
abundance: NA
len: 12
d_gene: NA
j_gene: TRBJ2-7
CDR3aa: CASFRSSYEQYF
CDR3nt: TGTGCCAGTTTTAGAAGCTCCTACGAGCAGTACTTC

v_gene: TRBV7-3
abundance: NA
len: 16
d_gene: NA
j_gene: TRBJ2-7
CDR3aa: CASSEPGHPVSYEQYF
CDR3nt: TGTGCCAGCAGCGAACCGGGCCACCCTGTATCCTACGAGCAGTACTTC

v_gene: TRBV15
abundance: NA
len: 15
d_gene: TRBD1
j_gene: TRBJ2-7
CDR3aa: CATSPRDRRTYEQYF
CDR3nt: TGTGCCACCAGCCCCCGGGACAGAAGAACCTACGAGCAGTACTTC

v_gene: TRBV7-9
abundance: NA
len: 13
d_gene: TRBD2
j_gene: TRBJ2-1
CDR3aa: CASGLAGSNEQFF
CDR3nt: TGTGCCAGCGGTCTAGCGGGGTCCAATGAGCAGTTCTTC

v_gene: TRBV7-3
abundance: NA
len: 14
d_gene: NA
j_gene: TRBJ1-1
CDR3aa: CASSLTGIYTEAFF
CDR3nt: TGTGCCAGCAGCTTAACCGGGATTTACACTGAAGCTTTCTTT

v_gene: TRBV29-1
abundance: NA
len: 16
d_gene: NA
j_gene: TRBJ2-7
CDR3aa: CSVEELQAGDFGEQYF
CDR3nt: TGCAGCGTTGAAGAACTCCAGGCAGGGGACTTTGGCGAGCAGTACTTC

v_gene: TRBV4-3
abundance: NA
len: 13
d_gene: NA
j_gene: TRBJ1-2
CDR3aa: CASSQDKGHGYTF
CDR3nt: TGCGCCAGCAGCCAAGATAAAGGCCATGGCTACACCTTC

v_gene: TRBV7-9
abundance: NA
len: 13
d_gene: NA
j_gene: TRBJ2-7
CDR3aa: CASSSPPVVEQYF
CDR3nt: TGTGCCAGCAGCTCCCCCCCGGTTGTAGAGCAGTACTTC

v_gene: TRBV4-1
abundance: NA
len: 21
d_gene: TRBD2
j_gene: TRBJ2-3
CDR3aa: CASSQDLLWREGHSGTDTQYF
CDR3nt: TGCGCCAGCAGCCAAGATCTCCTTTGGCGGGAGGGCCATTCGGGTACAGATACGCAGTATTTT

v_gene: TRBV20-1
abundance: NA
len: 11
d_gene: NA
j_gene: TRBJ2-3
CDR3aa: CSARTDWSIVF
CDR3nt: TGCAGTGCTAGGACGGACTGGAGTATAGTTTTT

v_gene: TRBV9
abundance: NA
len: 16
d_gene: TRBD1
j_gene: TRBJ2-2
CDR3aa: CASSVRSGGSSGELFF
CDR3nt: TGTGCCAGCAGCGTACGGTCAGGGGGCTCGAGCGGGGAGCTGTTTTTT

v_gene: TRBV6-4
abundance: few
len: 12
d_gene: NA
j_gene: TRBJ1-5
CDR3aa: CASSDGNQPQHF
CDR3nt: TGTGCCAGCAGTGACGGCAATCAGCCCCAGCATTTT

v_gene: TRBV28
abundance: NA
len: 14
d_gene: NA
j_gene: TRBJ2-3
CDR3aa: CASSSRAYTDTQYF
CDR3nt: TGTGCCAGCAGTTCAAGGGCCTACACAGATACGCAGTATTTT

v_gene: TRBV19
abundance: few
len: 15
d_gene: TRBD1
j_gene: TRBJ2-3
CDR3aa: CASSIGQGVADTQYF
CDR3nt: TGTGCCAGTAGTATCGGGCAGGGGGTTGCAGATACGCAGTATTTT

v_gene: TRBV6-1
abundance: NA
len: 11
d_gene: NA
j_gene: TRBJ1-2
CDR3aa: CAIRGVYGYTF
CDR3nt: TGTGCCATTCGGGGGGTCTATGGCTACACCTTC

v_gene: TRBV9
abundance: NA
len: 17
d_gene: TRBD2
j_gene: TRBJ2-1
CDR3aa: CASSERPTSGRGHKQFF
CDR3nt: TGTGCCAGCAGCGAGAGGCCTACTAGCGGGAGGGGGCACAAGCAGTTCTTC

v_gene: TRBV5-1
abundance: NA
len: 13
d_gene: NA
j_gene: TRBJ2-1
CDR3aa: CASSFLGSNEQFF
CDR3nt: TGCGCCAGCAGCTTTCTTGGCAGCAATGAGCAGTTCTTC

v_gene: TRBV27
abundance: NA
len: 17
d_gene: TRBD1
j_gene: TRBJ1-5
CDR3aa: CASSPLGDRGSNQPQHF
CDR3nt: TGTGCCAGCAGTCCACTGGGGGACAGGGGTAGCAATCAGCCCCAGCATTTT

v_gene: TRBV6-1
abundance: NA
len: 15
d_gene: NA
j_gene: TRBJ1-5
CDR3aa: CASSEGNRKNQPQHF
CDR3nt: TGTGCCAGCAGTGAAGGTAACAGGAAAAATCAGCCCCAGCATTTT

v_gene: TRBV28
abundance: NA
len: 15
d_gene: TRBD2
j_gene: TRBJ2-7
CDR3aa: CASRSVSGSLYEQYF
CDR3nt: TGTGCCAGCAGGTCCGTGAGCGGGAGTTTATACGAGCAGTACTTC

v_gene: TRBV7-9
abundance: NA
len: 10
d_gene: NA
j_gene: TRBJ2-1
CDR3aa: CASGVNEQFF
CDR3nt: TGTGCCAGCGGCGTGAATGAGCAGTTCTTC

v_gene: TRBV2
abundance: NA
len: 11
d_gene: NA
j_gene: TRBJ1-5
CDR3aa: CASSGGQPQHF
CDR3nt: TGTGCCAGCAGTGGCGGCCAGCCCCAGCATTTT

v_gene: TRBV6-5
abundance: NA
len: 14
d_gene: NA
j_gene: TRBJ2-5
CDR3aa: CASSLGMAQETQYF
CDR3nt: TGTGCCAGCAGTCTAGGGATGGCCCAAGAGACCCAGTACTTC

v_gene: TRBV25-1
abundance: NA
len: 11
d_gene: TRBD1
j_gene: TRBJ2-1
CDR3aa: CACRQGIEQFF
CDR3nt: TGTGCCTGCCGACAGGGAATTGAGCAGTTCTTC

v_gene: TRBV27
abundance: NA
len: 15
d_gene: TRBD1
j_gene: TRBJ1-5
CDR3aa: CASSTGTGHNQPQHF
CDR3nt: TGTGCCAGCAGTACGGGGACAGGCCACAATCAGCCCCAGCATTTT

v_gene: TRBV13
abundance: NA
len: 16
d_gene: TRBD2
j_gene: TRBJ2-7
CDR3aa: CASSLPSGNNHYEQYF
CDR3nt: TGTGCCAGCAGCTTACCTAGCGGGAACAACCACTACGAGCAGTACTTC

v_gene: TRBV27
abundance: NA
len: 12
d_gene: NA
j_gene: TRBJ1-2
CDR3aa: CASSSRGDGYTF
CDR3nt: TGTGCCAGCAGTTCGAGGGGAGATGGCTACACCTTC

v_gene: TRBV6-1
abundance: NA
len: 12
d_gene: TRBD1
j_gene: TRBJ2-7
CDR3aa: CASNNRGNEQYF
CDR3nt: TGTGCCAGCAATAACAGGGGTAACGAGCAGTACTTC